The clone carrying this T cell receptor (gamma chain) came up many times. Its antigen remains unknown. Being one base from a much bigger clone, this may be a read error. Both TRG and TRD chains were sequenced from each sorted sample. TCRdb re-called the multiplex PCR reads using CATT. This sample has tens of thousands of gamma-chain clones; over 2.5% occur once, and the top ten carry roughly 30%. The sample comes from a study of γδ T cells in repeated Plasmodium falciparum infection. Across the study: Donors had four controlled P. falciparum NF54 infections over about 640 days.

CDR1 is GITISATS, CDR2 ISYDGTV, per germline (reference sequence). Trimming cost V 4 bases and J 5 bases; bases outside gene matches: 2. This CDR3 region has 11 residues. Vgamma9/Vdelta2+ and Vdelta2-negative gammadelta T cells were flow-sorted from PBMC for bulk sequencing. Study observations and caveats: Vgamma9/Vdelta2+ T cells showed a stable polyclonal repertoire with shared TCRgamma sequences. Vdelta2-negative gammadelta repertoires appeared less diverse and less shared in Malian than Australian children.

This receptor was taken from a pool of human donors (malaria-infected and uninfected, not separated). The chain carries TRGV9 and TRGJ1 or TRGJ2. The specimen was gamma-delta T cells from blood. The CDR3 DNA follows: TGTGCCTTGTGGGAAAATTATAAGAAACTCTTT. Its translation: CALWENYKKLF.